Given below is one T cell receptor beta chain in context. Antigen unknown. This may be a read error: a much more frequent sequence differs by one nucleotide. After constant-region reverse-primer amplification, full-length variable regions underwent semi-nested PCR with Nested Universal Primer A. TCRdb called the 5' RACE reads again in MiXCR, with one record for every CDR3 protein. The sample includes around 21,000 distinct CDR3 sequences, more than 30% seen only once; the top ten take 2% to 2.5%. Naive CD4+ cells had CD25+ Tregs removed. Whole-study results and caveats: Tumor Tregs overlapped most with tumor, then blood, naive CD4+ cells. Larger-cohort validation covered only one TCR beta V-J rearrangement.

In germline, CDR1 is SGDLS, CDR2 YYNGEE. The CDR3 spans 14 residues. This chain uses TRBV9 with TRBJ2-1; the match to TRBD2 covers 7 bases. Sample: tumor-infiltrating naive CD4+ T cells sorted from the breast tumor. Specified subset: naive CD4+ T cells, CD4+CD45RA+CD25-. This clonotype originated in a female donor with breast cancer. Here the CDR3 reads CASSRGLPYNELFF. The CDR3 coding sequence is TGTGCCAGCAGCCGGGGACTACCGTACAATGAGCTGTTCTTC.